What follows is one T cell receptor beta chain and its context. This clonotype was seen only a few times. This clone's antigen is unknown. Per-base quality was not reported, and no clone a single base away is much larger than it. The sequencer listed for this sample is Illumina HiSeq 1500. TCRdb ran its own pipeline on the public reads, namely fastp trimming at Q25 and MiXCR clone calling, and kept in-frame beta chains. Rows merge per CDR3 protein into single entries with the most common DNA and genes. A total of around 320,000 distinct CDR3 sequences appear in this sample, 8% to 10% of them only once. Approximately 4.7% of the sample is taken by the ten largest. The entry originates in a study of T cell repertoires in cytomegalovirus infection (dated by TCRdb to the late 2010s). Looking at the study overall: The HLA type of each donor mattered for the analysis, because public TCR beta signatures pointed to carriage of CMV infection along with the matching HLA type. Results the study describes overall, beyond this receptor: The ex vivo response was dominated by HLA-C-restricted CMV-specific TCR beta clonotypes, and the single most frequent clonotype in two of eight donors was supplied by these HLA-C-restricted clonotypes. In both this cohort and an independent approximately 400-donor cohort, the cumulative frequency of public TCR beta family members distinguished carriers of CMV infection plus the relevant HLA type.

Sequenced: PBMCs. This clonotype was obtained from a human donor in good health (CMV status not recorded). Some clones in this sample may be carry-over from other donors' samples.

The DNA is TGCGCCAGCAGTGAGCAAGGGCGCAATCAGCCCCAGCATTTT. Its protein is CASSEQGRNQPQHF. The chain uses TRBV10-2 and TRBJ1-5; no D gene call is confident. As encoded in the germline V gene, CDR1 is WSHSY while CDR2 is SAAADI. Trimming removed 2 bases from V and 2 bases from J, leaving 7 bases between the germline ends. From the cysteine up to the phenylalanine, the CDR3 has a length of 14 residues. This entry keeps only the CDR3 DNA: 42 bases, framed from base 1.